The next 20 T cell receptor beta chains were all read from a single sample in a study of T cells in Graves' hyperthyroidism and ophthalmopathy (dated by TCRdb to 2018 to 2020). Library creation used multiplex PCR. Sequenced using an Illumina HiSeq 2000. The TCR beta CDR3 regions were amplified from RNA transcripts. For the first round of RT-PCR on the TCR CDR3, the HTBI primer set was used together with the Qiagen OneStep RT-PCR kit. The public reads were run again by TCRdb, first through fastp at Q25 and then through MiXCR, and only productive beta chains were kept. Identical CDR3 proteins give one entry, which carries the most common genes and DNA. The sample table shows about 350,000 distinct CDR3 sequences, and 14% are seen once. The ten most abundant clones make up 20% to 25% of the sample. Specimen: blood. Receptor source: a woman aged 30 to 39 with Graves' hyperthyroidism.

This clonotype was counted a few times. Here the CDR3 DNA reads TGTGCCAGCAGTCCTTCCTTTTCGAACACCGGGGAGCTGTTTTTT. This translates into CASSPSFSNTGELFF. This chain joins TRBV6-1 and TRBJ2-2; D ambiguous. In germline, CDR1 is MNHNS, CDR2 SASEGT. The CDR3 runs 15 residues. Trimming cost V 5 bases and J 0 bases, with 10 bases left between them.

This clonotype was observed at least ten times. The chain recombines TRBV28 with TRBJ2-7, with 7 bases fitting TRBD2. Losses at the gene ends were 6 bases for V and 4 bases for J; bases not matched to a gene: 9. Germline-derived CDR1 and CDR2 are MDHEN and SYDVKM. The CDR3 is made up of 14 amino acids. CDR3 nucleotide sequence: TGTGCCAGCAGGGCCGGCGGGAGTCCTTACGAGCAGTACTTC. Translated: CASRAGGSPYEQYF.

This rearrangement joins TRBV18 to TRBJ2-1; no clear D. Germline CDR1 and CDR2: KGHSH and LQKENI. Trimming removed 2 bases from V and 8 bases from J, with 7 bases in between. The CDR3 sequence is 12 residues long. The CDR3, as DNA: TGTGCCAGCTCACCAGACGCAGATGAGCAGTTCTTC. Amino acid sequence: CASSPDADEQFF.

Note on this clonotype: A much larger clone lies one base from this, so it may be a read error. The chain has TRBV29-1 and TRBJ1-5, with 7 bases fitting TRBD1. CDR3 size: 12 residues. The V and J ends lost 4 bases and 9 bases, in that order; junction bases with no gene match: 6. Per germline, CDR1 SQVTM and CDR2 ANQGSEA. CDR3 nucleotide sequence: TGCAGCGTTGGGTACAGGGGTCGGCCCCAGCATTTT. It is translated as CSVGYRGRPQHF. Full variable domain (missing parts from reference TRBV29-1 and TRBJ1-5): SAVISQKPSRDICQRGTSLTIQCQVDSQVTMMFWYRQQPGQSLTLIATANQGSEATYESGFVIDKFPISRPNLTFSTLTVSNMSPEDSSIYLCSVGYRGRPQHFGDGTRLSIL.

This clonotype was counted ten times or more. The chain uses TRBV7-8 and TRBJ2-3; perhaps D is TRBD1 or TRBD2 (6 bases each). This CDR3 is 16 amino acids long. V was shortened by 4 bases and J by 0 bases, with 14 bases between the two germline ends. Germline assignment: CDR1 SGHVS and CDR2 FQNEAQ. The DNA for the CDR3 is TGTGCCAGCAGCTCGGGGGCAGGAGATAGCACAGATACGCAGTATTTT. It is translated as CASSSGAGDSTDTQYF. Full variable domain (missing parts from reference TRBV7-8 and TRBJ2-3): GAGVSQSPRYKVAKRGQDVALRCDPISGHVSLFWYQQALGQGPEFLTYFQNEAQLDKSGLPSDRFFAERPEGSVSTLKIQRTQQEDSAVYLCASSSGAGDSTDTQYFGPGTRLTVL.

The sample holds many counts of this clonotype. One junction end disagrees with the germline gene, perhaps due to a read error. This sequence joins TRBV25-1 and TRBJ1-4; 7 bases line up with TRBD1. The CDR3 loop spans 17 amino acids. The germline gives CDR1 MGHDK, CDR2 SYGVNS. CDR3 amino acids: CASSEAKKTGTIEKLFF. CDR3 DNA sequence: TGTGCCAGCAGTGAAGCCAAAAAGACAGGGACTATTGAAAAACTGTTTTTT.

This clonotype has a count of ten or more. The chain recombines TRBV12-3 or TRBV12-4 with TRBJ2-7; D is uncertain. The V and J ends lost 1 base and 1 base respectively, with 8 bases between them. The CDR3 is 14 amino acids. CDR3 in DNA: TGTGCCAGCAGTTTAGGGCAGGTGTCCTACGAGCAGTACTTC. Its protein is CASSLGQVSYEQYF.

This clonotype was seen many times. The chain employs TRBV2 and TRBJ1-1; tentative D call: TRBD1 (5 bases). CDR1 and CDR2 from the germline V gene are SNHLY and FYNNEI. V lost 8 bases and J 2 bases, leaving 9 bases between the germline ends. The CDR3 extends over 12 amino acids. CDR3 coding DNA: TGTGCCAGCCGGGACGGTAACACTGAAGCTTTCTTT. Protein product: CASRDGNTEAFF.

In its sample, this clonotype was seen a few times. The chain combines TRBV20-1 with TRBJ2-3; maybe TRBD1 (6 bases). Trimming pared 6 bases from V and 5 bases from J, leaving 24 bases between. Germline assignment: CDR1 DFQATT and CDR2 SNEGSKA (reference sequence). There are 16 residues in the CDR3. As DNA, the CDR3 is TGCAGTGCGAGCCTGACTCAGGGGCGCACTAAAGATACGCAGTATTTT. It specifies CSASLTQGRTKDTQYF.

The V call is TRBV7-8, the J call TRBJ2-1, with TRBD2 matching 11 bases. The V segment lost 5 bases and the J segment 7 bases; nucleotides outside the gene matches: 7. Germline V gives CDR1 SGHVS, CDR2 FQNEAQ. This CDR3 is 15 amino acids long. The CDR3 here is CASSPGLAAPNEQFF. The CDR3 nucleotides are TGTGCCAGCAGCCCGGGACTAGCGGCACCAAATGAGCAGTTCTTC.

CDR3 protein: CASSIYEGAGDQPQHF. Written as DNA, the CDR3 is TGTGCCAGTAGTATATACGAAGGGGCAGGGGATCAGCCCCAGCATTTT. V is TRBV19 and J is TRBJ1-5; D possibly corresponds to TRBD1 (6 bases). V gave up 2 bases and J gave up 5 bases, with 16 bases separating them. CDR1 and CDR2 (germline): LNHDA, SQIVND (reference sequence). This CDR3 comprises 16 residues.

This clonotype was detected ten times or more. This chain links TRBV3-1 with TRBJ1-5, with a weak D call TRBD1 (5 bases). Germline V gives CDR1 LGHDT, CDR2 YNNKEL (reference sequence). The CDR3 contains 15 residues. V lost 1 base and J 6 bases, leaving 13 bases between the germline ends. The CDR3 sequence: CASSQGEGDFQPQHF. CDR3 sequence (DNA): TGTGCCAGCAGCCAAGGGGAAGGGGATTTTCAGCCCCAGCATTTT.

This clonotype has a count of ten or more. The V and J genes are TRBV5-1 and TRBJ2-2, with 8 nucleotides matching TRBD1. In germline, CDR1 is SGHRS, CDR2 YFSETQ. After removal of 4 bases from V and 4 bases from J, the junction contained 3 bases not matched to a gene. This CDR3 is built from 14 residues. CDR3 DNA: TGCGCCAGCAGCCCAGGACAGGGCACCGGGGAGCTGTTTTTT. It translates to CASSPGQGTGELFF.

There are many counts of this clonotype. The V gene is TRBV6-1, the J gene TRBJ1-1; tentative D call: TRBD1 (5 bases). The CDR3 spans 14 residues. V shed 1 base and J shed 1 base, with 7 bases lying between them. In germline, CDR1 is MNHNS, CDR2 SASEGT. The CDR3 DNA reads TGTGCCAGCAGTGAAGGGGGGAAGAACACTGAAGCTTTCTTT. Translation gives CASSEGGKNTEAFF.

This clonotype was counted ten times or more. The CDR3 sequence is CASSESRGETQYF. DNA of the CDR3: TGTGCCAGCAGCGAGTCAAGGGGTGAGACCCAGTACTTC. The chain is built from TRBV7-2 and TRBJ2-5; perhaps TRBD1 as D (5 bases). V dropped 5 bases and J dropped 5 bases, with 12 bases sitting between them. Germline values: CDR1 SGHTA, CDR2 FQGNSA. The CDR3 is 13 residues long.

The V and J genes are TRBV25-1 and TRBJ1-6; possibly TRBD1 for D (6 bases). There are 15 residues in the CDR3. The V and J ends lost 3 bases and 10 bases respectively, with 16 bases between them. The germline V gene encodes CDR1 MGHDK and CDR2 SYGVNS. Here the CDR3 reads CASSERRRGESPLHF. The CDR3 coding sequence is TGTGCCAGCAGTGAGAGGCGCAGGGGTGAATCACCCCTCCACTTT.

This clonotype was picked up a small number of times. J is TRBJ1-1 and V is TRBV19; D might be TRBD1 (6 bases). Germline V gene sequence: CDR1 LNHDA, CDR2 SQIVND (reference sequence). The CDR3 consists of 14 residues. V was trimmed by 9 bases and J by 5 bases, leaving 19 bases between them. CDR3 in DNA: TGTGCCAGCAGGACAGTTCCCGGGAGGACTGAAGCTTTCTTT. It translates to CASRTVPGRTEAFF. Supplemented by reference TRBV19 and TRBJ1-1, the full variable domain reads DGGITQSPKYLFRKEGQNVTLSCEQNLNHDAMYWYRQDPGQGLRLIYYSQIVNDFQKGDIAEGYSVSREKKESFPLTVTSAQKNPTAFYLCASRTVPGRTEAFFGQGTRLTVV.

This clonotype was observed many times. J is TRBJ2-7 and V is TRBV20-1, with 10 positions matching TRBD2. V shed 5 bases and J 4 bases; nucleotides not matched to a gene: 2. Germline assignment: CDR1 DFQATT and CDR2 SNEGSKA (reference sequence). The CDR3 runs to 12 residues. The chain's CDR3 is CSASSGGYEQYF. CDR3 nucleotide sequence: TGCAGTGCTTCTAGCGGGGGATACGAGCAGTACTTC.

The chain has TRBV4-3 and TRBJ2-5; D unclear. Germline V gene data show CDR1 as LGHNA and CDR2 as YSLEER. V was shortened by 3 bases and J by 7 bases, with 15 bases between the two germline ends. The CDR3 is 14 amino acids. The DNA for the CDR3 is TGCGCCAGCAGCCACGCTTTATGGCTTGGGACCCAGTACTTC. This sequence encodes CASSHALWLGTQYF.

This clonotype was observed many times. V is TRBV5-1 and J is TRBJ2-3; D ambiguous. Germline V CDR1 and CDR2: SGHRS, YFSETQ. This CDR3 region has 13 residues. The ends were cut back, 1 base at V and 8 bases at J, with 11 bases in the middle. The CDR3 protein is CASSLSRLGTQYF. Here the CDR3 DNA reads TGCGCCAGCAGCTTGTCCCGACTTGGTACGCAGTATTTT.